This record covers a single T cell receptor (beta chain). With no exception, relapse followed autologous stem cell transplantation in all patients, and brentuximab vedotin exposure varied. Relapsed/refractory classical Hodgkin lymphoma patients had complete, partial or progressive responses. The data derive from a study of PD-1 blockade in classical Hodgkin lymphoma. The repertoire was sequenced with immunoSEQ multiplex PCR; TCRdb's copy has only in-frame clones and lacks some. The table shows around 150,000 clones, with around 84% occurring only once. This CDR3 contains 13 residues. Per the germline V gene, CDR1 is PRHDT and CDR2 is FYEKMQ (reference sequence). Trimming cost V 5 bases and J 2 bases, with 9 bases left between them.

The chain employs TRBV13 and TRBJ2-5, with a possible D match to TRBD2 (5 bases). The sequence was collected from a human donor with classical Hodgkin lymphoma. The sample here was peripheral blood mononuclear cells (PBMCs), taken before the second cycle of nivolumab. CDR3 DNA: TGTGCCAGCAGCCTCGGGATTCAAGAGACCCAGTACTTC. This codes for CASSLGIQETQYF.